The clone carrying this T cell receptor (beta chain) was observed a few times. Its matching antigen is unknown. The germline V gene has CDR1 MDHEN and CDR2 SYDVKM. This CDR3 spans 15 amino acids. V lost 6 bases and J lost 3, with 17 bases in between. TCRdb redid the calling of the 5' RACE reads with MiXCR, one entry per CDR3 protein. Of about 530,000 distinct CDR3 sequences listed, 13% to 15% were seen once; the top ten hold 0.44%. This sample was taken from a study of identical twins. Study outcomes and limitations: Twins showed weaker excess sharing in their beta out-of-frame sequences.

Separately, the same data were catalogued under a study of yellow fever vaccine responses in identical twins.

This receptor was identified in a woman between 18 and 29 years old in good health. Sequenced sample: CD4+ T cells sorted from blood. The V gene is TRBV28, the J gene TRBJ1-1; D might be TRBD1 (6 bases). CDR3 residues: CASSPGGAGDTEAFF. The DNA for the CDR3 is TGTGCCAGCAGCCCGGGGGGGGCCGGTGACACTGAAGCTTTCTTT.